These T cell receptor beta chains were read from a single sample in a study of prognosis after radiotherapy for stage I lung cancer. TCRdb re-derived calls from the multiplex PCR reads in MiXCR, one entry per CDR3 protein. The table includes 25,000 to 35,000 distinct CDR3 sequences, approximately 51% detected once. The sample in question was PBMCs, obtained before or after stereotactic body radiation therapy (not recorded which). Source of these receptors: a donor over 45 with non-small cell lung cancer. The CDR3 runs from the conserved cysteine through the conserved F or W. A D gene is named only where the DNA matches it firmly. Size is stated for part of the rows, as once, few or many counts, or as a class when the clone is expanded.

TRBJ1-5 many TRBV6-1 NA CASSELDGSPNQPQHF TGTGCCAGCAGTGAGTTAGACGGGTCCCCCAATCAGCCCCAGCATTTT
TRBJ2-1 NA TRBV19 NA CASSIPGVIAEYNEQFF TGTGCCAGTAGTATACCCGGGGTGATAGCGGAGTACAATGAGCAGTTCTTC
TRBJ2-5 NA TRBV6-2/TRBV6-3 TRBD1 CASSTQGWGQYF TGTGCCAGCAGTACACAGGGGTGGGGCCAGTACTTC
TRBJ2-3 NA TRBV7-2 TRBD2 CASRWTSGKEYTTLDTQYF TGTGCCAGCAGGTGGACTAGCGGGAAGGAGTACACCACGCTGGATACGCAGTATTTT
TRBJ2-1 NA TRBV24-1 TRBD2 CVTIALATSGSNEQFF TGTGTCACCATTGCTCTTGCGACTAGCGGGAGTAATGAGCAGTTCTTC
TRBJ1-1 many TRBV19 NA CASSSLDDTEAFF TGTGCCAGTAGCTCGCTGGATGACACTGAAGCTTTCTTT
TRBJ2-3 many TRBV7-9 NA CASSFLGAGTDTQYF TGTGCCAGCAGCTTTCTAGGTGCGGGCACAGATACGCAGTATTTT
TRBJ2-1 NA TRBV11-3 TRBD2 CASSLAAGVDEQFF TGTGCCAGCAGCTTAGCGGCGGGAGTCGATGAGCAGTTCTTC
TRBJ2-7 NA TRBV6-5 NA CASIYGGILSYEQYF TGTGCCAGCATTTACGGCGGGATCCTCTCCTACGAGCAGTACTTC
TRBJ2-3 NA TRBV7-2 TRBD2 CASSSPGRVADKRYF TGTGCCAGCAGTTCCCCCGGGAGGGTGGCAGATAAGCGGTATTTT
TRBJ1-6 medium-sized TRBV12-3/TRBV12-4 NA CASSLMGGRGNSPLHF TGTGCCAGCAGTTTAATGGGGGGACGGGGTAATTCACCCCTCCACTTT
TRBJ2-6 once TRBV7-8 TRBD1 CASSLETGLRSGANVLTF TGTGCCAGCAGCTTAGAGACAGGGCTGCGCTCTGGCGCCAACGTCCTGACTTTC
TRBJ2-2 many TRBV19 NA CASSITQNTGELFF TGTGCCAGTAGTATAACACAAAACACCGGGGAGCTGTTTTTT